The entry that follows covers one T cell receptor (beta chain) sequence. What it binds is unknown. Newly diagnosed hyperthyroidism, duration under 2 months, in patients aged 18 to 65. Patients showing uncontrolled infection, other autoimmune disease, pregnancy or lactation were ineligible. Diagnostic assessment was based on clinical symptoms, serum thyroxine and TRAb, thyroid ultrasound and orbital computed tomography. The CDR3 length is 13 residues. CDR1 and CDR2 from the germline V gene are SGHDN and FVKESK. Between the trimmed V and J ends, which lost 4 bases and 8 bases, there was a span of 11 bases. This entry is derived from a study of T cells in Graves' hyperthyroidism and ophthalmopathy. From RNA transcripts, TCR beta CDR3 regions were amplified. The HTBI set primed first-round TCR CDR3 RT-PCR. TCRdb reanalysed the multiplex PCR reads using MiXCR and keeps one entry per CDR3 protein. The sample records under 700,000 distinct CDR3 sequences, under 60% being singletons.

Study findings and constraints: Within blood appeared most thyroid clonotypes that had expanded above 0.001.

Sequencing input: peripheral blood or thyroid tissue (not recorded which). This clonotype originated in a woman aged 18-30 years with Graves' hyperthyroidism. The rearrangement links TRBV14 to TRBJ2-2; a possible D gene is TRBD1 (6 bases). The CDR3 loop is CASSLDRPGELFF. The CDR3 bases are TGTGCCAGCAGCCTGGACAGACCGGGGGAGCTGTTTTTT.